Detailed here is one T cell receptor beta chain. V shed 4 bases and J shed 0 bases, with 13 bases lying between them. Germline-derived CDR1 and CDR2 are DFQATT and SNEGSKA (reference sequence). CDR3 length equals 14 residues. A TCRbeta library incorporating unique molecular identifiers was prepared. TCRdb redid the calling of the PCR reads with MiXCR, one entry per CDR3 protein. The sample records around 600,000 distinct CDR3 sequences, over 9.5% being singletons. This specimen belongs to a study of T-cell reconstitution after alpha-beta-depleted transplantation in children. The clonotype originates from a human donor who donated a stem cell graft to a child with acute myeloid leukemia. The chain combines TRBV20-1 with TRBJ2-7; D may be TRBD2 (5 bases). The material sequenced was PBMCs from the stem cell graft donor, taken from the stem cell graft. This CDR3 is CSATGLRSSYEQYF. DNA of the CDR3: TGCAGTGCTACTGGACTTAGGAGCTCCTACGAGCAGTACTTC.